One and the same sample provided the 3 T cell receptor beta chains below, sequenced in a study of blood T cell repertoires in COVID-19. Clones were read by immunoSEQ multiplex PCR, and TCRdb kept only the in-frame ones, dropping some. This sample has about 300,000 clones, with approximately 85% found just once. What was sequenced was PBMCs or T cells enriched from blood (not recorded which). Receptor source: a man younger than 45 who had recovered from COVID-19.

The chain combines TRBV2 with TRBJ1-1; D is possibly TRBD1 (5 bases). Germline values: CDR1 SNHLY, CDR2 FYNNEI. Trimming cost V 7 bases and J 1 base, with 13 bases left between them. CDR3 size: 14 residues. The CDR3 protein is CASNRRGQNTEAFF. The CDR3 coding sequence is TGTGCCAGCAACCGGCGGGGCCAGAACACTGAAGCTTTCTTT.

This clone was counted only a few times. The chain recombines TRBV19 with TRBJ2-2, with D maybe TRBD1 (5 bases). Trimming pared 2 bases from V and 4 bases from J, leaving 17 bases between. The CDR3 is 17 residues long. Per germline, CDR1 LNHDA and CDR2 SQIVND (reference sequence). The CDR3 DNA sequence: TGTGCCAGTAGTATACTACTTGGTCAGGGAAGCACCGGGGAGCTGTTTTTT. Translated: CASSILLGQGSTGELFF.

The chain links TRBV6-5 to TRBJ1-2; D is undetermined. This CDR3 has 15 residues. Per germline, CDR1 MNHEY and CDR2 SVGAGI. Trimming took off 4 bases at V and 8 bases at J, with 20 bases between the two ends. The CDR3 reads CASSLMAGPSGGYTF. In DNA form, the CDR3 reads TGTGCCAGCAGTTTAATGGCAGGCCCTTCGGGAGGCTACACCTTC.